This T cell receptor (beta chain) was captured in a study of neurological immune-mediated disorders. MiXCR was run by TCRdb on the 5' RACE reads, yielding one entry per CDR3 protein. The data hold 65,000 to 80,000 distinct CDR3 sequences, with 4.5% to 6% observed a single time. The V end was cut by 5 bases, the J end by 9 bases, with 11 bases between. Per germline, CDR1 DFQATT and CDR2 SNEGSKA (reference sequence). This CDR3 region has 11 residues. This clonotype showed up many times. The J gene is TRBJ2-1, the V gene TRBV20-1; D ambiguous. The sequencing sample was made of PBMCs. The TCR sequence derives from a woman aged 70-85 years with multiple sclerosis. This CDR3 is CSAPSTGEQFF. In nucleotides, the CDR3 is TGCAGTGCTCCCTCTACGGGTGAGCAGTTCTTC.